These 16 T cell receptor beta chains originate from one sample sequenced in a study of breast tumors, draining lymph nodes, adjacent tissues. The lymph nodes were axillary draining lymph nodes from breast cancer patients. TCRdb reprocessed the multiplex PCR reads with MiXCR, giving one entry per CDR3 protein. The data contain about 200,000 distinct CDR3 sequences, roughly 31% of them singletons. The sample was axillary lymph node tissue. The receptors shown here come from a female donor with breast cancer. Some clones in this sample may be carry-over from other donors' samples.

This clonotype was counted between two and nine times. A much larger clone is a single base away; this may be a read error. This chain connects TRBV20-1 to TRBJ1-6; D is ambiguous. The germline V gene has CDR1 DFQATT and CDR2 SNEGSKA (reference sequence). The V end lost 1 base, the J end lost 6 bases, and 16 bases lay between the germline ends. The CDR3 has 16 amino acids. In DNA form, the CDR3 reads TGCAGTGCTAGAGTGGTTGTTGCGCCAACTAATTCACCCCTCCACTTT. Protein: CSARVVVAPTNSPLHF.

This clonotype was seen many times. The chain uses TRBV9 and TRBJ2-5, with D perhaps given as TRBD1 or TRBD2 (6 bases each). This CDR3 comprises 17 residues. Trimming removed 5 bases from V and 4 bases from J, with 24 bases in between. Germline CDR1 is SGDLS and CDR2 is YYNGEE. CDR3 nucleotides: TGTGCCAGCAGTCCCGAGGGTGGACCCGGAGGGGGAGAGACCCAGTACTTC. It codes for CASSPEGGPGGGETQYF.

The CDR3 DNA reads as TGCAGCTTGGACGGAGGGAACTATGGCTACACCTTC. This sequence encodes CSLDGGNYGYTF. The chain combines TRBV29-1 with TRBJ1-2; no definite D call. The CDR3 consists of 12 residues. Deletions cut 8 bases from V and 2 bases from J, with 12 bases between. Germline loops: CDR1 SQVTM, CDR2 ANQGSEA.

This clonotype was counted a few times. The chain uses TRBV2 and TRBJ1-1, with D tentatively TRBD1 (6 bases). The CDR3 is made up of 14 amino acids. Germline CDR1 is SNHLY and CDR2 is FYNNEI. Trimming cost V 7 bases and J 4 bases, with 16 bases left between them. The CDR3 here is CASILGAVGTEAFF. The CDR3 region has the DNA TGTGCCAGCATTCTGGGGGCGGTGGGCACTGAAGCTTTCTTT. The variable domain in full, completed from reference TRBV2 and TRBJ1-1, reads EPEVTQTPSHQVTQMGQEVILRCVPISNHLYFYWYRQILGQKVEFLVSFYNNEISEKSEIFDDQFSVERPDGSNFTLKIRSTKLEDSAMYFCASILGAVGTEAFFGQGTRLTVV.

Many counts were recorded for this clonotype. CDR3 sequence: CATSRDPLAGNTGELFF. For the CDR3, the DNA is TGTGCCACCAGCAGAGATCCCTTAGCGGGAAACACCGGGGAGCTGTTTTTT. The V gene is TRBV15, the J gene TRBJ2-2; 8 nucleotides agree with TRBD2. Germline V CDR1 and CDR2: LNHNV, YYDKDF (reference sequence). Trimming took 0 bases from V and 2 from J; bases not matched to a gene: 5. This CDR3 has 17 residues.

Here the CDR3 reads CASSLASGEETQYF. The CDR3 nucleotides are TGTGCCAGCAGCTTGGCTAGCGGGGAAGAGACCCAGTACTTC. This chain joins TRBV5-4 and TRBJ2-5; 9 bases align to TRBD2. This CDR3 has 14 residues. Germline assignment: CDR1 SGHNT and CDR2 YYREEE (reference sequence). Trimming took 0 bases from V and 3 from J; bases not matched to a gene: 0.

The chain couples TRBV19 to TRBJ1-1, with D tentatively TRBD1 (5 bases). Trimming removed 3 bases at V and 0 bases at J, with 11 bases between. CDR3 length: 15 amino acids. CDR1 is LNHDA, CDR2 SQIVND, per germline (reference sequence). CDR3 loop: CASSMRGRMNTEAFF. CDR3 bases: TGTGCCAGTAGTATGAGGGGCAGGATGAACACTGAAGCTTTCTTT.

This clonotype has ten or more counts. V is TRBV12-3 or TRBV12-4 and J is TRBJ1-4, with D perhaps TRBD1 (5 bases). V was cut by 6 bases and J by 3 bases, with 14 bases left in between. The CDR3 contains 15 residues. The CDR3 sequence: CASRPRQSANEKLFF. CDR3 DNA: TGTGCCAGCAGACCTCGACAGTCAGCTAATGAAAAACTGTTTTTT.

This clonotype has just a few counts. A much more abundant neighbour one base away suggests this may be a read error. V gene TRBV6-6 combines with J gene TRBJ2-1; 8 bases fit TRBD1. Germline-derived CDR1 and CDR2 are MNHNY and SVGAGI (reference sequence). The CDR3 has 15 residues. CDR3 amino acids: CASSLQGVKYSEQFF. The CDR3 bases are TGTGCCAGCAGTTTACAGGGGGTAAAGTACAGTGAGCAGTTCTTC.

In this sample, this clonotype turned up a few times. A much larger clone lies a single base off, so this may be a read error. V usage is TRBV6-6 and J usage is TRBJ1-4; D not certain. Deletions cut 5 bases from V and 12 bases from J, with 10 bases between. CDR3 length equals 11 residues. Looked up from germline, CDR1 is MNHNY and CDR2 is SVGAGI (reference sequence). The CDR3 sequence is CASSHREELFF. CDR3 nucleotides: TGTGCCAGCAGTCACCGAGAGGAACTGTTTTTT.

A word on this clonotype: One base away lies a much larger clone, so this may be a sequencing read error. No conserved phenylalanine or tryptophan ends this CDR3, so it is likely a read error. The chain employs TRBV12-3 or TRBV12-4 and TRBJ1-2; no clear D. CDR3 length: 15 amino acids. Trimming removed 1 base from V and 9 bases from J, with 18 bases in between. CDR3 sequence reads: CASSLGGAGDYSYTL. For the CDR3, the DNA is TGTGCCAGCAGTTTAGGAGGTGCAGGCGATTACAGCTACACCCTC.

V and J are TRBV7-2 and TRBJ1-2, with D unresolved. V lost 1 base, J lost 8 bases, and 14 bases lay in between. This CDR3 has 14 residues. From germline, CDR1 is SGHTA and CDR2 FQGNSA. DNA of the CDR3: TGTGCCAGCAGCTTAGAAGGCTTTCTCTACGGCTACACCTTC. Translating it yields CASSLEGFLYGYTF. Based on the CDR3 plus reference TRBV7-2 and TRBJ1-2, the full variable domain is GAGVSQSPSNKVTEKGKDVELRCDPISGHTALYWYRQSLGQGLEFLIYFQGNSAPDKSGLPSDRFSAERTGGSVSTLTIQRTQQEDSAVYLCASSLEGFLYGYTFGSGTRLTVV.

Regarding this clonotype: A read error may be the cause here, since a much bigger clone is one base away. This chain uses TRBV6-5 with TRBJ2-7; tentatively, D is TRBD1 (6 bases). V was clipped by 6 bases and J by 6 bases, with 18 bases between them. CDR3 length: 14 residues. CDR1 MNHEY and CDR2 SVGAGI come from the germline V gene. CDR3: CASSELGTRGEQYF. CDR3 in DNA: TGTGCCAGCAGCGAACTCGGGACCAGGGGCGAGCAGTACTTC.

This clonotype came up many times. The chain joins TRBV18 to TRBJ2-1; 7 nucleotides match TRBD2. The CDR3 runs to 14 residues. CDR1 is KGHSH and CDR2 is LQKENI in the germline V gene. Trimming took 8 bases from V and 7 from J; bases not matched to a gene: 11. The DNA of the CDR3 is TGTGCCAGCAGTCCGGCGGGAGTAGGGAATGAGCAGTTCTTC. Residues: CASSPAGVGNEQFF.

J is TRBJ1-4 and V is TRBV7-2; the D gene is possibly TRBD1 (6 bases). Germline loops: CDR1 SGHTA, CDR2 FQGNSA. The CDR3 sequence is 12 residues long. V was trimmed by 5 bases and J by 11 bases, leaving 12 bases between them. The CDR3 loop reads CASSVAGAKLFF. As DNA, the CDR3 is TGTGCCAGCAGCGTGGCGGGGGCGAAACTGTTTTTT. Full variable domain (outside the CDR3, taken from reference TRBV7-2 and TRBJ1-4): GAGVSQSPSNKVTEKGKDVELRCDPISGHTALYWYRQSLGQGLEFLIYFQGNSAPDKSGLPSDRFSAERTGGSVSTLTIQRTQQEDSAVYLCASSVAGAKLFFGSGTQLSVL.

V usage is TRBV6-6 and J usage is TRBJ1-1; D perhaps matches TRBD1 (5 bases). The V end was cut by 7 bases, the J end by 0 bases, with 15 bases between. The CDR3 loop spans 15 amino acids. Germline V CDR1 and CDR2: MNHNY, SVGAGI (reference sequence). The CDR3 nucleotides read TGTGCCAGCAAGAGGTTGGGGGAGCTGAACACTGAAGCTTTCTTT. Protein: CASKRLGELNTEAFF.